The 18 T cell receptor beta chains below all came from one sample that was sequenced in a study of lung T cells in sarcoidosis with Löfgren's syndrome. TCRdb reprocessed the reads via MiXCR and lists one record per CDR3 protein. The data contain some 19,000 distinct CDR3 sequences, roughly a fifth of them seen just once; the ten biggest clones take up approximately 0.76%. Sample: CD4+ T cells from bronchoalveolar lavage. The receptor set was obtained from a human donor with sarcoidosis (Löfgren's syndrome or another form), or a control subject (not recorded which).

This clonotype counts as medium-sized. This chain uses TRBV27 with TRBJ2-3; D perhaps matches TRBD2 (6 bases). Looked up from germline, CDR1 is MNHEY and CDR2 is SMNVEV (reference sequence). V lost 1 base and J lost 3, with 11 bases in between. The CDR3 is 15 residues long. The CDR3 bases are TGTGCCAGCAGTTTATTGAATAGCGGAACAGATACGCAGTATTTT. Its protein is CASSLLNSGTDTQYF.

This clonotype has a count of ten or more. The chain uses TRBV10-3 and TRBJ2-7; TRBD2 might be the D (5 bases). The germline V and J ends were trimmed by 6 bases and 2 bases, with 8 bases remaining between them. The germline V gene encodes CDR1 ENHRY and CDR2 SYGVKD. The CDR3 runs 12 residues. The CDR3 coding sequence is TGTGCCATCAGGGACGGGGCCTACGAGCAGTACTTC. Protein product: CAIRDGAYEQYF.

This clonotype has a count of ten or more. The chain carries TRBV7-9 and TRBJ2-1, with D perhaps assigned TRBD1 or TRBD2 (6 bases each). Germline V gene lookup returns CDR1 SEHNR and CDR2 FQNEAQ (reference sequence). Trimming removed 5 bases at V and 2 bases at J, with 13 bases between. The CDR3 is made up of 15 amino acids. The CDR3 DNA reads TGTGCCAGCAGCCGGAGGGGGGACACCTACAATGAGCAGTTCTTC. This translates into CASSRRGDTYNEQFF. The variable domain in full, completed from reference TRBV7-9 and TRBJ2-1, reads DTGVSQNPRHKITKRGQNVTFRCDPISEHNRLYWYRQTLGQGPEFLTYFQNEAQLEKSRLLSDRFSAERPKGSFSTLEIQRTEQGDSAMYLCASSRRGDTYNEQFFGPGTRLTVL.

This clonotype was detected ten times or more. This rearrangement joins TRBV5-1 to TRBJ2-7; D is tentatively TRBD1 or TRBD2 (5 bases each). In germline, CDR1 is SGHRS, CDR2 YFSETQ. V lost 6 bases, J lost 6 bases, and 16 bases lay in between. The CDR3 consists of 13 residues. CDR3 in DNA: TGCGCCAGCACGACTAATCCGGGGACCGAGCAGTACTTC. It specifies CASTTNPGTEQYF.

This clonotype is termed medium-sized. The CDR3 reads CSAIDRRVGKGQPQHF. As DNA, the CDR3 is TGCAGTGCTATCGACCGAAGGGTGGGGAAGGGACAGCCCCAGCATTTT. The chain is built from TRBV20-1 and TRBJ1-5, with no clear D. The CDR3 is 16 residues long. The V gene's germline CDR1 is DFQATT and CDR2 SNEGSKA (reference sequence). The ends were cut back, 4 bases at V and 7 bases at J, with 23 bases in the middle.

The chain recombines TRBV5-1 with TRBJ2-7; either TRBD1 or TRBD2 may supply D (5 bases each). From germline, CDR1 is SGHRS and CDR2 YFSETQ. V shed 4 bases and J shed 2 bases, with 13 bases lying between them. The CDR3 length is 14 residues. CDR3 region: CASSTGTVTYEQYF. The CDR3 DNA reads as TGCGCCAGCAGCACCGGGACGGTGACCTACGAGCAGTACTTC.

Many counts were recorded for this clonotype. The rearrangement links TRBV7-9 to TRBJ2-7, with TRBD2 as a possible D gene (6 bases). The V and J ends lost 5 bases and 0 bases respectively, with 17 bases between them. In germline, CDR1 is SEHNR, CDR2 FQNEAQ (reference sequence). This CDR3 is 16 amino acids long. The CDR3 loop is CASSPRGSGLSYEQYF. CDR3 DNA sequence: TGTGCCAGCAGCCCCCGGGGTAGCGGACTCTCCTACGAGCAGTACTTC.

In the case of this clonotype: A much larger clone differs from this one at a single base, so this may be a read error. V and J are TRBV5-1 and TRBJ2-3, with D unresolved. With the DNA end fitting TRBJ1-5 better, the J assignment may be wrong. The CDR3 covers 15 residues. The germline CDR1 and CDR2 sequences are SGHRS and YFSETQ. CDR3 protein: CASSLGLAPTDTQHF. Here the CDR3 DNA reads TGCGCCAGCAGCTTGGGCCTAGCGCCCACAGATACGCAGCATTTT.

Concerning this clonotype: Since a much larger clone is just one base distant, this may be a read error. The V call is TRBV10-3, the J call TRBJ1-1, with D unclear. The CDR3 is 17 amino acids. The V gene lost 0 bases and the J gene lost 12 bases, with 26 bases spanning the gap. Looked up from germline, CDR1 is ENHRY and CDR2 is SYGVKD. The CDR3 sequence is CAISESARAPSSTLPFF. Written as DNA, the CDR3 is TGTGCCATCAGTGAGTCCGCCCGGGCTCCTTCGAGCACTTTGCCTTTCTTT.

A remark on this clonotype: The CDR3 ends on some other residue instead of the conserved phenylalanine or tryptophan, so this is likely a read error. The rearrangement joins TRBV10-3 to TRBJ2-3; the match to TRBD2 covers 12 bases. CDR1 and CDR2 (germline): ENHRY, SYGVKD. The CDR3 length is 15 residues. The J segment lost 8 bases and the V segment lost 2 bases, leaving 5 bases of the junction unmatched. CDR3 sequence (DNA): TGTGCCATCAGTGAGCCGGGACTAGCGGGCCCTACGCAGTATTCT. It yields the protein CAISEPGLAGPTQYS.

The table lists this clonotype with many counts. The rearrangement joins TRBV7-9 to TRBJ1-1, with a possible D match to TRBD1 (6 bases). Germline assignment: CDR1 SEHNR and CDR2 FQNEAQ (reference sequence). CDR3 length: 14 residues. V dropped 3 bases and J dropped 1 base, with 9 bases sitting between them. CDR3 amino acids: CASSLGTQNTEAFF. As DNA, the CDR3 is TGTGCCAGCAGCTTGGGGACACAGAACACTGAAGCTTTCTTT.

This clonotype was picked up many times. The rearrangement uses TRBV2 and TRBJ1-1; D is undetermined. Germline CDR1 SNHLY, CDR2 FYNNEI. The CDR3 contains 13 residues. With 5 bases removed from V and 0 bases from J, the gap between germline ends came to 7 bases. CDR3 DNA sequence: TGTGCCAGCAGTCCCACAATGAACACTGAAGCTTTCTTT. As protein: CASSPTMNTEAFF.

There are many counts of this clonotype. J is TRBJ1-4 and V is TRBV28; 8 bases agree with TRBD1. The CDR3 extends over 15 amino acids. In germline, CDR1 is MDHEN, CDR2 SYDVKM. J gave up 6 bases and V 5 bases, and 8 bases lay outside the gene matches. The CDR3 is CASSPFPGGDEKLFF. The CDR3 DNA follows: TGTGCCAGCAGTCCCTTCCCAGGGGGCGATGAAAAACTGTTTTTT.

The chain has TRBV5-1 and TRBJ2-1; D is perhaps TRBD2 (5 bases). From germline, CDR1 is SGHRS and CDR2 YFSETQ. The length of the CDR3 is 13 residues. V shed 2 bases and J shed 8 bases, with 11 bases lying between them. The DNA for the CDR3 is TGCGCCAGCAGCTTTATGGAGAGGGATGAGCAGTTCTTC. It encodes CASSFMERDEQFF.

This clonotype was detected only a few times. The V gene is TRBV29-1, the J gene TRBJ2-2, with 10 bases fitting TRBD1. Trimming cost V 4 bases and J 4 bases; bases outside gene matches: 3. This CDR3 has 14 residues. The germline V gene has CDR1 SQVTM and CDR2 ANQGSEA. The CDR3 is CSVGGQGPTGELFF. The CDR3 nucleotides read TGCAGCGTTGGGGGACAGGGGCCCACCGGGGAGCTGTTTTTT.

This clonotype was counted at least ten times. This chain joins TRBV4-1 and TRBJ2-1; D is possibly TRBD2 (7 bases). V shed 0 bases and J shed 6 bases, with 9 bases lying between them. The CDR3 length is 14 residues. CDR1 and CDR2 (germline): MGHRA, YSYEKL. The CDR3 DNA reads TGCGCCAGCAGCCAAGAGAGGGGGGGCAATGAGCAGTTCTTC. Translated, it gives CASSQERGGNEQFF.

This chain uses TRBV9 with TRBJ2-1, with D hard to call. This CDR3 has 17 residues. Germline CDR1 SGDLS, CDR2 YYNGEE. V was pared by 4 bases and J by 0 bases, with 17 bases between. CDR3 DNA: TGTGCCAGCAGCCCCTCTCCCCTCTCTGGCTCCTACAATGAGCAGTTCTTC. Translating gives CASSPSPLSGSYNEQFF.

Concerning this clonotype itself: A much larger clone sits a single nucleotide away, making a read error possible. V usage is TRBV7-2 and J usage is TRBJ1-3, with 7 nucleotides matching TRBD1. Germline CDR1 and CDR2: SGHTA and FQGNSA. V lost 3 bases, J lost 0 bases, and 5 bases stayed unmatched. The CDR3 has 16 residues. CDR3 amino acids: CASSLTGSCSGNTIYF. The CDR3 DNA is TGTGCCAGCAGCTTGACAGGGTCCTGCTCTGGAAACACCATATATTTT.